This record concerns one TCR beta chain sequence. Its target is not known. Building the TCR beta libraries relied on iRepertoire HTBI primers, and CDR3 regions underwent Arm-PCR. Each CDR3 protein gets one entry after TCRdb re-called the multiplex PCR reads with MiXCR. Of roughly 610,000 distinct CDR3 sequences listed, roughly 15% are singletons. The CDR3 covers 15 residues. V lost 8 bases and J lost 0, with 18 bases in between. Per the germline V gene, CDR1 is GTSNPN and CDR2 is SVGIG (reference sequence). Time point indicated: newly diagnosed GD, antithyroid drugs for less than 3 months. PBMCs were the source of the RNA used for TCR sequencing. The collection involved drawing nine milliliters of peripheral blood into EDTA tubes. This entry comes from a study of regulatory T cells in long-lasting Graves disease. Study results and limitations: The number of shared public clonotypes was higher in persistent patients (about 2,700) than new patients (roughly 970).

The sample was also reused in another study, on T cells in Graves' hyperthyroidism and ophthalmopathy. That report notes: Diagnoses were made from clinical symptoms, serum measures (thyroxine and TRAb), thyroid ultrasound and orbital computed tomography. An initial round of RT-PCR targeting the TCR CDR3 relied on the HTBI primer set.

The sequencing used peripheral blood mononuclear cells (PBMCs), collected at new diagnosis, from a patient treated with antithyroid drugs. This sequence was found in a man aged 18 to 30 with Graves disease. The genes are TRBV30 and TRBJ2-3; D assignment may be TRBD1 or TRBD2 (5 bases each). The CDR3 DNA reads as TGTGCCCGCGACGGGGCAGGAACCAGCACAGATACGCAGTATTTT. It encodes CARDGAGTSTDTQYF.